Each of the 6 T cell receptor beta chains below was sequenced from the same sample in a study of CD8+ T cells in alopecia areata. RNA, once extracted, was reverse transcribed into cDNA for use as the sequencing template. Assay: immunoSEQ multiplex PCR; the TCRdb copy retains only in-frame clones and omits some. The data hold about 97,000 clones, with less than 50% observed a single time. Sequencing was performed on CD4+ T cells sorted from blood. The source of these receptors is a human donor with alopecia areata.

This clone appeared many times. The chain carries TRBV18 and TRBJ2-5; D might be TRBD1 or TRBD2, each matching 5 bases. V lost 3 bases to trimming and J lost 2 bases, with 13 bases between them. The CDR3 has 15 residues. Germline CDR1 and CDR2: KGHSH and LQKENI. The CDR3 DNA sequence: TGTGCCAGCTCACCGACCGGGACCAAACAAGAGACCCAGTACTTC. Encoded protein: CASSPTGTKQETQYF.

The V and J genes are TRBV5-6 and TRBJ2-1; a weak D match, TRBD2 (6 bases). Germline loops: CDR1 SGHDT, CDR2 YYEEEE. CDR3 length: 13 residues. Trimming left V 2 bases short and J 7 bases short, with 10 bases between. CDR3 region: CASSLLAGNEQFF. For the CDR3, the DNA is TGTGCCAGCAGCTTACTGGCGGGGAATGAGCAGTTCTTC.

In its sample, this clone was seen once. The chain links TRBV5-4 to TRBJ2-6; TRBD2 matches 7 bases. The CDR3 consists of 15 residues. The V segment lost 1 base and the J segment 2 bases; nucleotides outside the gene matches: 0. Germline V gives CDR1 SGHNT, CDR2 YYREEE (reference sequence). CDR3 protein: CASSLSGAGANVLTF. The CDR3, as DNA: TGTGCCAGCAGCTTGAGCGGGGCTGGGGCCAACGTCCTGACTTTC.

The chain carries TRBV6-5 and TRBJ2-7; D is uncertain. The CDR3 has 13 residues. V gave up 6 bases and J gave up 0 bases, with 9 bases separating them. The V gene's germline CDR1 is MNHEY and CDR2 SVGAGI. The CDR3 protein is CASSWMSSYEQYF. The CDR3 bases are TGTGCCAGCAGCTGGATGAGCTCCTACGAGCAGTACTTC.

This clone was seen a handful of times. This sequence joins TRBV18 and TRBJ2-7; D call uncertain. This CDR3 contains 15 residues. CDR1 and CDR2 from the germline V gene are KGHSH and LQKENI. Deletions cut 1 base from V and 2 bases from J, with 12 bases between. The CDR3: CASSPRSTSTYEQYF. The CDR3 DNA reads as TGTGCCAGCTCACCACGGTCGACCTCCACCTACGAGCAGTACTTC.

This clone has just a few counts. The CDR3: CASSATSGGATTDTQYF. The CDR3 nucleotides are TGTGCCAGCAGCGCCACTAGCGGGGGGGCAACCACAGATACGCAGTATTTT. J is TRBJ2-3 and V is TRBV4-2; TRBD2 agrees at 13 bases. The CDR3 is 17 residues long. Germline trimming cut 5 bases from V and 2 bases from J; bases unmatched to any gene: 7. CDR1 is LGHNA, CDR2 YNFKEQ, per germline.